A selection of T cell receptor beta chains follows, all from one sample in a study of T cells in Graves' hyperthyroidism and ophthalmopathy. TCRdb called the multiplex PCR reads again in MiXCR, with one record for every CDR3 protein. The sample lists 300,000 to 450,000 distinct CDR3 sequences; approximately 14% were seen once. Sequenced input: blood. These TCRs come from a woman younger than 35 with Graves' hyperthyroidism that later progressed to Graves' ophthalmopathy. CDR3s include the opening cysteine and the closing phenylalanine or tryptophan. The order of the fields is D gene, clone size, J gene, CDR3 length, V gene, CDR3 DNA, CDR3 protein. A D gene is named only where the DNA matches it firmly. Expanded clones get a size class; other rows say once, few or many, or leave the size out.

d_call: -; clone_size: many; j_call: TRBJ2-5; cdr3_length: 15; v_call: TRBV28; cdr3_nt: TGTGCCAGCGTTGGGACCCAGGTGTACCAAGAGACCCAGTACTTC; cdr3_aa: CASVGTQVYQETQYF
d_call: TRBD2; clone_size: once; j_call: TRBJ2-7; cdr3_length: 16; v_call: TRBV3-1; cdr3_nt: TGTGCCAGCAACCGATTGCTAGCGGGAGGACCCTACGAGCAGTACTTC; cdr3_aa: CASNRLLAGGPYEQYF
d_call: -; clone_size: many; j_call: TRBJ1-3; cdr3_length: 15; v_call: TRBV28; cdr3_nt: TGTGCCAGCAGCCCCGGGATCATCACTGGAAACACCATATATTTT; cdr3_aa: CASSPGIITGNTIYF
d_call: -; clone_size: -; j_call: TRBJ2-1; cdr3_length: 13; v_call: TRBV27; cdr3_nt: TGTGCCAGCAGTGGAGAGAGCTGGAATGAGCAGTTCTTC; cdr3_aa: CASSGESWNEQFF
d_call: TRBD2; clone_size: many; j_call: TRBJ2-1; cdr3_length: 12; v_call: TRBV24-1; cdr3_nt: TGTGCCACCAGGGGACTAGTGGATGAGCAGTTCTTC; cdr3_aa: CATRGLVDEQFF
d_call: TRBD1; clone_size: many; j_call: TRBJ2-7; cdr3_length: 20; v_call: TRBV28; cdr3_nt: TGTGCCAGCAGCCAAGGGATCCGGGACAGGGGCCCAACTACTACCTACGAGCAGTACTTC; cdr3_aa: CASSQGIRDRGPTTTYEQYF
d_call: TRBD2; clone_size: -; j_call: TRBJ2-7; cdr3_length: 14; v_call: TRBV27; cdr3_nt: TGTGCCAGCACCAAACAGGGACTAGACTCCGAGCAGTACTTC; cdr3_aa: CASTKQGLDSEQYF
d_call: -; clone_size: -; j_call: TRBJ2-1; cdr3_length: 14; v_call: TRBV4-2; cdr3_nt: TGTGCCAGCAGCCAAGGACTAGAGGTCAATGAGCAGTTCTTC; cdr3_aa: CASSQGLEVNEQFF
d_call: -; clone_size: many; j_call: TRBJ2-5; cdr3_length: 13; v_call: TRBV6-1; cdr3_nt: TGTGCCAGCAGTCGGGACCTACAAGAGACCCAGTACTTC; cdr3_aa: CASSRDLQETQYF
d_call: TRBD2; clone_size: many; j_call: TRBJ2-6; cdr3_length: 16; v_call: TRBV12-3/TRBV12-4; cdr3_nt: TGTGCCAGCAGTTGGGGGGGGTCGGCTGGGGCCAACGTCCTGACTTTC; cdr3_aa: CASSWGGSAGANVLTF
d_call: -; clone_size: many; j_call: TRBJ2-1; cdr3_length: 10; v_call: TRBV6-1; cdr3_nt: TGTGCGACACGTTACAATGAGCAGTTCTTC; cdr3_aa: CATRYNEQFF
d_call: TRBD2; clone_size: few; j_call: TRBJ2-1; cdr3_length: 16; v_call: TRBV27; cdr3_nt: TGTGCCAGCGGGGGTTCTAGCGGGAGTCAGGACAGTGAGCAGTTCTTC; cdr3_aa: CASGGSSGSQDSEQFF
d_call: -; clone_size: many; j_call: TRBJ1-1; cdr3_length: 13; v_call: TRBV30; cdr3_nt: TGTGCCTGGCAGTCGACAGGCCGCACTGAAGCTTTCTTT; cdr3_aa: CAWQSTGRTEAFF
d_call: -; clone_size: few; j_call: TRBJ1-6; cdr3_length: 18; v_call: TRBV27; cdr3_nt: TGTGCCAGCAGTTTGTCCTATCCCACAGGGAACGATAATTCACCCCTCCACTTT; cdr3_aa: CASSLSYPTGNDNSPLHF
d_call: -; clone_size: -; j_call: TRBJ2-1; cdr3_length: 11; v_call: TRBV7-2; cdr3_nt: TGTGCCAGCAGCGCAGGGTATAAGCAGTTCTTC; cdr3_aa: CASSAGYKQFF
d_call: -; clone_size: -; j_call: TRBJ1-1; cdr3_length: 13; v_call: TRBV19; cdr3_nt: TGTGCCAGTAGTATTTCGGGTAGACTTGAAGCTTTCTTT; cdr3_aa: CASSISGRLEAFF
d_call: -; clone_size: few; j_call: TRBJ2-2; cdr3_length: 14; v_call: TRBV2; cdr3_nt: TGTGCCAGCCTTGGGACGGTAAACACCGGGGAGCTGTTTTTT; cdr3_aa: CASLGTVNTGELFF
d_call: -; clone_size: many; j_call: TRBJ2-5; cdr3_length: 16; v_call: TRBV28; cdr3_nt: TGTGCCAGCAGTCCCCAGCCGCGTCGAACCCGTCAGACCCAGTACTTC; cdr3_aa: CASSPQPRRTRQTQYF
d_call: TRBD1; clone_size: -; j_call: TRBJ1-1; cdr3_length: 14; v_call: TRBV18; cdr3_nt: TGTGCCAGCTCAGGACAGGGGCAGAACACTGAAGCTTTCTTT; cdr3_aa: CASSGQGQNTEAFF
d_call: TRBD1; clone_size: many; j_call: TRBJ2-7; cdr3_length: 16; v_call: TRBV7-9; cdr3_nt: TGTGCCAGCAGCCGAAACCCGACAGGGTCGTACTACGAGCAGTACTTC; cdr3_aa: CASSRNPTGSYYEQYF
d_call: TRBD2; clone_size: -; j_call: TRBJ2-7; cdr3_length: 14; v_call: TRBV28; cdr3_nt: TGTGCCAGCAGTTCCCACAGCGGGAGCTACGAGCAGTACTTC; cdr3_aa: CASSSHSGSYEQYF
d_call: -; clone_size: many; j_call: TRBJ1-1; cdr3_length: 12; v_call: TRBV15; cdr3_nt: TGTGCCACCGGGGAGAGGAACACTGAAGCTTTCTTT; cdr3_aa: CATGERNTEAFF
d_call: -; clone_size: many; j_call: TRBJ2-2; cdr3_length: 15; v_call: TRBV24-1; cdr3_nt: TGTGCCACCAGTGGCTCGGAGGACCACACCGGGGAGCTGTTTTTT; cdr3_aa: CATSGSEDHTGELFF
d_call: TRBD1; clone_size: few; j_call: TRBJ2-7; cdr3_length: 15; v_call: TRBV6-2/TRBV6-3; cdr3_nt: TGTGCCAGCAGTTCCCCCGGCGAGGGGGCGTGGGAGCAGTACTTC; cdr3_aa: CASSSPGEGAWEQYF
d_call: TRBD1; clone_size: once; j_call: TRBJ2-7; cdr3_length: 15; v_call: TRBV15; cdr3_nt: TGTGCCACCAGCAGAGGCAGGGGGCTAGACTCCGAGCAGTACTTC; cdr3_aa: CATSRGRGLDSEQYF
d_call: TRBD1; clone_size: -; j_call: TRBJ2-1; cdr3_length: 17; v_call: TRBV19; cdr3_nt: TGTGCCAGTAGCTGGGGGGGGGACAGGGAAAAATACAATGAGCAGTTCTTC; cdr3_aa: CASSWGGDREKYNEQFF
d_call: -; clone_size: -; j_call: TRBJ2-3; cdr3_length: 14; v_call: TRBV20-1; cdr3_nt: TGCAGTGCTAGAGGGGGGCTGTACACAGATACGCAGTATTTT; cdr3_aa: CSARGGLYTDTQYF